This TCR beta chain was found in a study of control samples from healthy donors and cancer patients. Measured with immunoSEQ multiplex PCR; TCRdb has only the in-frame clones, and not every one. The profile shows around 81,000 clones, roughly 93% of them singletons. The ends were cut back, 5 bases at V and 3 bases at J, with 10 bases in the middle. Looked up from germline, CDR1 is LNHDA and CDR2 is SQIVND (reference sequence). The CDR3 is made up of 13 amino acids. The sequence came from a woman younger than 45 in good health. The chain joins TRBV19 to TRBJ1-1; no reliable D call. The sequencing sample was made of blood. The CDR3 region is CASSFALDTEAFF. CDR3 DNA sequence: TGTGCCAGTAGTTTCGCGCTGGACACTGAAGCTTTCTTT.